This is a list of T cell receptor beta chains from one sample in a study of CD8 T cells in ankylosing spondylitis. TCRdb fed the 5' RACE reads into MiXCR, producing one record per CDR3 protein. The profile shows a few hundred thousand distinct CDR3 sequences, approximately 11% of them singletons. Specimen: blood, either unsorted or a sorted T cell fraction (not recorded which). These receptors originate from a male donor with ankylosing spondylitis. CDR3s include the opening cysteine and the closing phenylalanine or tryptophan. A D gene is named only where the DNA matches it firmly. Only part of the rows carry a size: once, few, many, or a class if the clone is expanded.

cdr3_nt | cdr3_aa | clone_size | v_call | cdr3_length | d_call | j_call
TGCAGTGCTAGTAAAGGGGTAAATCAGCCCCAGCATTTT | CSASKGVNQPQHF | few | TRBV20-1 | 13 | NA | TRBJ1-5
TGTGCCAGCTCACCGAGCCAGCGGACGGTGAAAAACATTCAGTACTTC | CASSPSQRTVKNIQYF | few | TRBV18 | 16 | NA | TRBJ2-4
TGCAGCGTCCGAACGCGGGGCGTGAACACTGAAGCTTTCTTT | CSVRTRGVNTEAFF | NA | TRBV29-1 | 14 | NA | TRBJ1-1
TGTGCCAGCTCACCGTCCAGAACAGAGAATCAGCCCCAGCATTTT | CASSPSRTENQPQHF | NA | TRBV18 | 15 | NA | TRBJ1-5
TGTGCCAGCAGCTCGGGACTAGCGGAGTACTCCTACAATGAGCAGTTCTTC | CASSSGLAEYSYNEQFF | many | TRBV7-8 | 17 | TRBD2 | TRBJ2-1
TGTGCCAGCAGCGGCGACTCGAACACTGAAGCTTTCTTT | CASSGDSNTEAFF | many | TRBV7-9 | 13 | NA | TRBJ1-1
TGTGCCAGCAGCCAAGATCTTCGGGGGGGGGCTGAAGCTTTCTTT | CASSQDLRGGAEAFF | NA | TRBV3-1 | 15 | NA | TRBJ1-1
TGTGCCAGTAGTCGCTTACGGGACAGAGGGTTTCGCTTC | CASSRLRDRGFRF | NA | TRBV19 | 13 | TRBD1 | TRBJ2-1
TGTGCCACGGGCCAAGCATACGGGGAGCTGTTTTTT | CATGQAYGELFF | few | TRBV6-1 | 12 | NA | TRBJ2-2
TGTGCCAGCAGTTTCTACCGGACAGATACGCAGTATTTT | CASSFYRTDTQYF | few | TRBV12-3/TRBV12-4 | 13 | NA | TRBJ2-3
TGCAGTGCTGCAGGACTAGCGGGAGGTACAAGTGAGCAGTTCTTC | CSAAGLAGGTSEQFF | NA | TRBV20-1 | 15 | TRBD2 | TRBJ2-1
TGTGCCATCAGGGGGGCTAGCGGAAGCTCCTACAATGAGCAGTTCTTC | CAIRGASGSSYNEQFF | many | TRBV10-3 | 16 | NA | TRBJ2-1
TGTGCCAGCAGTTTAATAGGGGAAGGGAGGAATCAGCCCCAGCATTTT | CASSLIGEGRNQPQHF | many | TRBV12-3/TRBV12-4 | 16 | NA | TRBJ1-5
TGTGCCAGCACGGGCGGGGGGCGCTCCTACAATGAGCAGTTCTTC | CASTGGGRSYNEQFF | many | TRBV12-3/TRBV12-4 | 15 | TRBD2 | TRBJ2-1
TGTGCCAGCAGTGAGCTAGCGAGCACAGATACGCAGTATTTT | CASSELASTDTQYF | NA | TRBV6-4 | 14 | NA | TRBJ2-3
TGTGCCAGCAGTTATAGCGGGACGGGCAATGAGCAGTTCTTC | CASSYSGTGNEQFF | few | TRBV12-3/TRBV12-4 | 14 | TRBD2 | TRBJ2-1
TGTGCCAGCAGCCAAGATCGCGACAGGCTGAATTCACCCCTCCACTTT | CASSQDRDRLNSPLHF | NA | TRBV4-2 | 16 | NA | TRBJ1-6
TGCGCCAGCAGCCCACCGGGACAGGGGGCCTATACGCAGTATTTT | CASSPPGQGAYTQYF | NA | TRBV5-1 | 15 | TRBD1 | TRBJ2-3
TGCAGCGTCGGACTCCTATATGGCTACACCTTC | CSVGLLYGYTF | NA | TRBV29-1 | 11 | NA | TRBJ1-2
TGTGCTAGTGGTCAGGACTACCCTCGGCAGACCCAGTACTTC | CASGQDYPRQTQYF | NA | TRBV12-5 | 14 | NA | TRBJ2-5